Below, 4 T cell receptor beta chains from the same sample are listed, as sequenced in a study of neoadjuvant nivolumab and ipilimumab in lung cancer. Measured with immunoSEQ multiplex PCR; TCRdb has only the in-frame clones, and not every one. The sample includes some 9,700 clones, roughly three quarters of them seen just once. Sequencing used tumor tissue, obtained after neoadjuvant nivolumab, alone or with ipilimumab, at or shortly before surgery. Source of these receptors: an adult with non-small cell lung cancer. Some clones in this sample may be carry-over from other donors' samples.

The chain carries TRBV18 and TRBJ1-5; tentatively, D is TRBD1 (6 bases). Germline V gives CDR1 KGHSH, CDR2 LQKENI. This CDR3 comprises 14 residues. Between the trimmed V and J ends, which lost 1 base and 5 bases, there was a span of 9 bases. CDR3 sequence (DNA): TGTGCCAGCTCACCACAGGGGGGTGATCAGCCCCAGCATTTT. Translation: CASSPQGGDQPQHF.

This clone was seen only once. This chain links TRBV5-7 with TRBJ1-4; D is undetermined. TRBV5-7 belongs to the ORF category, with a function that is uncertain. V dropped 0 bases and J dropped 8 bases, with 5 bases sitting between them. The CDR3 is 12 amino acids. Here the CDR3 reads CASSLVSEKLFF. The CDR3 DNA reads TGTGCCAGCAGCTTGGTAAGCGAAAAACTGTTTTTT.

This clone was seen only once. The CDR3 sequence: CASSFEAGQTYNEQFF. The DNA of the CDR3 is TGTGCCAGCAGCTTCGAAGCGGGACAGACATACAATGAGCAGTTCTTC. The rearrangement uses TRBV5-4 and TRBJ2-1, with D tentatively TRBD1 or TRBD2 (7 bases each). Germline CDR1 reads SGHNT; CDR2 reads YYREEE (reference sequence). This CDR3 comprises 16 residues. V was pared by 2 bases and J by 4 bases, with 16 bases between.

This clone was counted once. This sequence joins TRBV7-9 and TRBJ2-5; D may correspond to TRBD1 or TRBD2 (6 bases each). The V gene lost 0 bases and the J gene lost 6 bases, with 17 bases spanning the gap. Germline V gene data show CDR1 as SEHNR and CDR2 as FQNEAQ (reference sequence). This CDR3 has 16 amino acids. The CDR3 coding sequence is TGTGCCAGCAGCTTAGCGGGGGGCTCCGAGGGCAAGACCCAGTACTTC. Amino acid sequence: CASSLAGGSEGKTQYF.